This T cell receptor (beta chain) was recovered during a study of T cells in women clearing cervical HPV infection. Study-wide background: Donors had HPV16-related CIN3 or worse; 2 had invasive cancer.

Regarding the study as a whole: Each sample's T-cell count was unknown, possibly confounding richness.

The CDR3 extends over 14 amino acids. The V segment lost 5 bases and the J segment 3 bases; nucleotides outside the gene matches: 7. Germline values: CDR1 SEHNR, CDR2 FQNEAQ (reference sequence). All donors had a single incident cervical HPV16 infection, not prevalent. Repertoires were generated with immunoSEQ multiplex PCR, while TCRdb's copy carries only in-frame clones and drops some. Across 25,000 to 35,000 clones, the top ten clones capture 2.5% to 3.5% of the sample. Note on this clone: The antigen is undetermined. The CDR3 end is not reached by the read, which stops 3 residues before it; the germline J gene fills it in.

This chain links TRBV7-9 with TRBJ2-7, with 7 bases aligning to TRBD1. The sequencing sample was made of blood buffy coat. The TCR comes from a woman aged 18-70 years with a cervical HPV16 infection that either progressed to CIN3+ or cleared (not recorded which). Incomplete CDR3 DNA: TGTGCCAGCAGCCACCGGGACAGAAACTACGAG. As protein: CASSHRDRNYE. The whole CDR3 protein reads CASSHRDRNYEQYF.